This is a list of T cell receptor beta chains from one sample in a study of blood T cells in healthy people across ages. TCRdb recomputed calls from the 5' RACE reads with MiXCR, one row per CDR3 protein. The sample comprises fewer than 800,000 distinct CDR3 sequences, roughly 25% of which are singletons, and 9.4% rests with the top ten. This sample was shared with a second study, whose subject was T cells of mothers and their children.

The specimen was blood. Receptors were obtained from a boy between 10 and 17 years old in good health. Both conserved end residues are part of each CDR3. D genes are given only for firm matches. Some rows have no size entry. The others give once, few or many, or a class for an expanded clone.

cdr3_nt: TGCGCCAGCAGAGAACAGGGGACAGAGACCCAGTACTTC
cdr3_aa: CASREQGTETQYF
j_call: TRBJ2-5
d_call: TRBD1
clone_size: few
v_call: TRBV5-1
cdr3_length: 13

cdr3_nt: TGCAGCGTTGAAGAAATCGGGTATGGGGCCAACGTCCTGACTTTC
cdr3_aa: CSVEEIGYGANVLTF
j_call: TRBJ2-6
d_call: NA
clone_size: NA
v_call: TRBV29-1
cdr3_length: 15

cdr3_nt: TGCGCCAGCAGCGTTGGACAAACTCTAGCCAAAAACATTCAGTACTTC
cdr3_aa: CASSVGQTLAKNIQYF
j_call: TRBJ2-4
d_call: NA
clone_size: NA
v_call: TRBV5-1
cdr3_length: 16

cdr3_nt: TGTGCCAGCGGCAGTAACTACGAGCAGTACTTC
cdr3_aa: CASGSNYEQYF
j_call: TRBJ2-7
d_call: NA
clone_size: NA
v_call: TRBV6-2/TRBV6-3
cdr3_length: 11

cdr3_nt: TGTGCCAGCAGTTTGGAGACTAGCGGGGGTAAAGAGACCCAGTACTTC
cdr3_aa: CASSLETSGGKETQYF
j_call: TRBJ2-5
d_call: TRBD2
clone_size: NA
v_call: TRBV27
cdr3_length: 16

cdr3_nt: TGTGCCAGCAGGGGTCGGGACGGATCAGTTGCAACTAATGAAAAACTGTTTTTT
cdr3_aa: CASRGRDGSVATNEKLFF
j_call: TRBJ1-4
d_call: NA
clone_size: NA
v_call: TRBV6-1
cdr3_length: 18

cdr3_nt: TGTGCCAGCAGCCAAGAGAATTATCTCGTGGTGCAGGGACCCTTAGGCTACACCTTC
cdr3_aa: CASSQENYLVVQGPLGYTF
j_call: TRBJ1-2
d_call: NA
clone_size: NA
v_call: TRBV4-2
cdr3_length: 19

cdr3_nt: TGTGCCAGCAGTATTGGGGGGGCCACAGATACGCAGTATTTT
cdr3_aa: CASSIGGATDTQYF
j_call: TRBJ2-3
d_call: NA
clone_size: NA
v_call: TRBV12-3/TRBV12-4
cdr3_length: 14

cdr3_nt: TGTGCCGTTCGAGGCACCCAGAGCGTCTATGAGCAGTTCTTC
cdr3_aa: CAVRGTQSVYEQFF
j_call: TRBJ2-1
d_call: NA
clone_size: few
v_call: TRBV28
cdr3_length: 14

cdr3_nt: TGTGCCAGCAGCCAGACTAGAGATCTCAAAAACATTCAGTACTTC
cdr3_aa: CASSQTRDLKNIQYF
j_call: TRBJ2-4
d_call: NA
clone_size: NA
v_call: TRBV13
cdr3_length: 15

cdr3_nt: TGCAGTGCTCAAGAATCCGGGGGTTTCTCCTACGAGCAGTACTTC
cdr3_aa: CSAQESGGFSYEQYF
j_call: TRBJ2-7
d_call: NA
clone_size: NA
v_call: TRBV20-1
cdr3_length: 15

cdr3_nt: TGTGCCAGCAGTTACTCAGGCTCCCACAGGGAGACCCAGTACTTC
cdr3_aa: CASSYSGSHRETQYF
j_call: TRBJ2-5
d_call: NA
clone_size: NA
v_call: TRBV6-5
cdr3_length: 15

cdr3_nt: TGTGCCGGAGGGGACAGCTATAATTCACCCCTCCACTTT
cdr3_aa: CAGGDSYNSPLHF
j_call: TRBJ1-6
d_call: TRBD1
clone_size: NA
v_call: TRBV6-5
cdr3_length: 13

cdr3_nt: TGCAGTGCTAGAGAGCTAAACATGGGCACTGAAGCTTTCTTT
cdr3_aa: CSARELNMGTEAFF
j_call: TRBJ1-1
d_call: NA
clone_size: few
v_call: TRBV20-1
cdr3_length: 14

cdr3_nt: TGCAGCGTTTCGTTAATGTCTCTTTGGACTGAAGCTTTCTTT
cdr3_aa: CSVSLMSLWTEAFF
j_call: TRBJ1-1
d_call: NA
clone_size: few
v_call: TRBV29-1
cdr3_length: 14

cdr3_nt: TGCGCCAGCAGCCAAGGACCGATCCAAGAGACCCAGAACTTC
cdr3_aa: CASSQGPIQETQNF
j_call: TRBJ2-5
d_call: NA
clone_size: NA
v_call: TRBV14
cdr3_length: 14

cdr3_nt: TGTGCCAGTAAACAGGGGTATTGGCTGAATGAGCAGTTCTTC
cdr3_aa: CASKQGYWLNEQFF
j_call: TRBJ2-1
d_call: TRBD1
clone_size: NA
v_call: TRBV19
cdr3_length: 14

cdr3_nt: TGTGCCAGCAGCTTTCTGCCGCCACAGCCCGACGAGCAGTACTTC
cdr3_aa: CASSFLPPQPDEQYF
j_call: TRBJ2-7
d_call: NA
clone_size: NA
v_call: TRBV7-9
cdr3_length: 15

cdr3_nt: TGCAGTGCTAGAGATCTAGGAGGAAGTAACGAGCAGTACTTC
cdr3_aa: CSARDLGGSNEQYF
j_call: TRBJ2-7
d_call: NA
clone_size: few
v_call: TRBV20-1
cdr3_length: 14

cdr3_nt: TGTGCCAGCAGCTTAGACAGGGTCCGGCAGTACTTC
cdr3_aa: CASSLDRVRQYF
j_call: TRBJ2-5
d_call: NA
clone_size: few
v_call: TRBV7-9
cdr3_length: 12

cdr3_nt: TGCGCCAGCAGCCAAGATCATGGGGACAGGAACTACGAGCAGTACTTC
cdr3_aa: CASSQDHGDRNYEQYF
j_call: TRBJ2-7
d_call: TRBD1
clone_size: NA
v_call: TRBV4-1
cdr3_length: 16

cdr3_nt: TGTGCCAGCAGCCAAGACCGTCTAGGTGGAGATGAGCAGTTCTTC
cdr3_aa: CASSQDRLGGDEQFF
j_call: TRBJ2-1
d_call: NA
clone_size: NA
v_call: TRBV3-1
cdr3_length: 15

cdr3_nt: TGCAGCGTTGAAGAGGGCAGTTCAGACACTGAAGCTTTCTTT
cdr3_aa: CSVEEGSSDTEAFF
j_call: TRBJ1-1
d_call: NA
clone_size: NA
v_call: TRBV29-1
cdr3_length: 14

cdr3_nt: TGTGCCAGCAGCTTTCCGGGGCGTCAAGAGACCCAGTACTTC
cdr3_aa: CASSFPGRQETQYF
j_call: TRBJ2-5
d_call: NA
clone_size: NA
v_call: TRBV7-6
cdr3_length: 14

cdr3_nt: TGTGTCAGCAGCCCAATGGGTAGCGGGGTCTACAATGAGCAGTTCTTC
cdr3_aa: CVSSPMGSGVYNEQFF
j_call: TRBJ2-1
d_call: TRBD2
clone_size: NA
v_call: TRBV7-9
cdr3_length: 16

cdr3_nt: TGTGCCAGCTCACCACCGTTGGGACCCCAGCATTTT
cdr3_aa: CASSPPLGPQHF
j_call: TRBJ1-5
d_call: NA
clone_size: NA
v_call: TRBV18
cdr3_length: 12

cdr3_nt: TGCAGCGTGAGAAAGGGACAGGGATATGGCTACACCTTC
cdr3_aa: CSVRKGQGYGYTF
j_call: TRBJ1-2
d_call: TRBD1
clone_size: few
v_call: TRBV29-1
cdr3_length: 13

cdr3_nt: TGCGCCAGCAGCCCTCAGCCTCATTCGGGCGGAGATCAGCCCCAGCATTTT
cdr3_aa: CASSPQPHSGGDQPQHF
j_call: TRBJ1-5
d_call: NA
clone_size: NA
v_call: TRBV5-1
cdr3_length: 17

cdr3_nt: TGTGCCAGCAGCCCGACAGGGTTGAACACTGAAGCTTTCTTT
cdr3_aa: CASSPTGLNTEAFF
j_call: TRBJ1-1
d_call: TRBD1
clone_size: NA
v_call: TRBV3-1
cdr3_length: 14